The 14 T cell receptor beta chains in this list originate from one sample, sequenced in a study of Graves' ophthalmopathy and Graves' hyperthyroidism. RNA transcripts yielded amplified TCR beta CDR3 regions. First-round RT-PCR used HTBI primers; second-round multiplex PCR followed. TCRdb fed the multiplex PCR reads into MiXCR, producing one record per CDR3 protein. The data show around 1.1 million distinct CDR3 sequences, with about 40% seen just once and 11% held by the top ten. Sample: peripheral blood or thyroid tissue (not recorded which). Receptor source: an adult man with Graves' hyperthyroidism.

This clonotype was counted a few times. This may be a read error: a much more frequent sequence differs by one nucleotide. The rearrangement joins TRBV29-1 to TRBJ2-2; D might be TRBD2 (5 bases). The CDR3 covers 11 residues. Germline assignment: CDR1 SQVTM and CDR2 ANQGSEA. The CDR3 loop is CSVGNTGEPFF. As DNA, the CDR3 is TGCAGCGTTGGGAACACCGGGGAGCCGTTTTTT.

This clonotype showed up just once. This sequence joins TRBV13 and TRBJ2-7; perhaps TRBD2 as D (6 bases). V dropped 8 bases and J dropped 6 bases, with 26 bases sitting between them. In germline, CDR1 is PRHDT, CDR2 FYEKMQ (reference sequence). The CDR3 length is 16 residues. This CDR3 reads CASARSLEGFGVEQYF. CDR3 coding DNA: TGTGCCAGCGCCCGGTCGTTGGAGGGATTCGGCGTCGAGCAGTACTTC.

In its sample, this clonotype was seen many times. This rearrangement joins TRBV7-3 to TRBJ2-7, with 8 bases lining up with TRBD1. Germline-derived CDR1 and CDR2 are SGHTA and FQGTGA. The J segment lost 11 bases and the V segment lost 2 bases, leaving 8 bases of the junction unmatched. This CDR3 is 13 amino acids long. The CDR3: CASSLSGQGEKYF. The CDR3, as DNA: TGTGCCAGCAGCTTATCTGGACAGGGCGAAAAGTACTTC.

The table lists this clonotype with many counts. The gene calls are TRBV5-1 and TRBJ1-5, with 10 bases identical to TRBD1. V gave up 0 bases and J gave up 5 bases; unmatched junction bases: 2. The CDR3 has 15 residues. CDR1 SGHRS and CDR2 YFSETQ come from the germline V gene. Written as DNA, the CDR3 is TGCGCCAGCAGCTTGGAGGGACAGGGGTATCAGCCCCAGCATTTT. Translating it yields CASSLEGQGYQPQHF.

At least ten counts were recorded for this clonotype. The chain couples TRBV7-2 to TRBJ1-6, with D maybe TRBD1 (5 bases). The CDR3 extends over 15 amino acids. With 5 bases removed from V and 10 bases from J, the gap between germline ends came to 18 bases. Germline V CDR1 and CDR2: SGHTA, FQGNSA. This CDR3 is CASSGGGRGNSPLHF. CDR3 nucleotides: TGTGCCAGCAGCGGGGGAGGACGGGGGAACTCACCCCTCCACTTT.

The chain uses TRBV15 and TRBJ2-7; unclear D gene. Germline CDR1 is LNHNV and CDR2 is YYDKDF (reference sequence). Trimming cost V 8 bases and J 3 bases, with 2 bases left between them. The CDR3 runs 9 residues. The CDR3 DNA reads as TGTGCCACCGACTACGAGCAGTACTTC. Translation gives CATDYEQYF.

This clonotype was seen at least ten times. The chain joins TRBV15 to TRBJ1-5, with 7 bases identical to TRBD1. Trimming took 1 base from V and 7 from J; bases not matched to a gene: 10. CDR1 is LNHNV and CDR2 is YYDKDF in the germline V gene (reference sequence). The CDR3 covers 16 residues. CDR3 bases: TGTGCCACCAGCAGAGCCGGGACAGATTTTTGGCAGCCCCAGCATTTT. It yields the protein CATSRAGTDFWQPQHF.

The chain couples TRBV5-5 to TRBJ2-7; 11 positions agree with TRBD2. V was clipped by 3 bases and J by 0 bases; unmatched bases: 5. Looked up from germline, CDR1 is SGHKS and CDR2 is YYEKEE (reference sequence). The CDR3 consists of 16 residues. CDR3 residues: CASSSYTSGSSYEQYF. The DNA of the CDR3 is TGTGCCAGCAGCTCCTATACTAGCGGGAGCTCCTACGAGCAGTACTTC.

CDR3 region: CSARPTLGYTF. CDR3 DNA sequence: TGCAGTGCTAGACCTACGCTGGGCTACACCTTC. The genes are TRBV20-1 and TRBJ1-2; D gene ambiguous. CDR3 size: 11 residues. Germline V gene data show CDR1 as DFQATT and CDR2 as SNEGSKA (reference sequence). The V end was cut by 2 bases, the J end by 8 bases, with 9 bases between.

About this clonotype: Possible read error: a much larger clone is one base away. V is TRBV6-5 and J is TRBJ1-2; tentative D call: TRBD1 (6 bases). This CDR3 is built from 14 residues. Germline loops: CDR1 MNHEY, CDR2 SVGAGI. The CDR3 DNA is TGTGCCAGCAGTGGTCAGGGGAGAGTCTATGGCCACACCTTC. This gives the protein CASSGQGRVYGHTF.

In DNA form, the CDR3 reads TGCAGTGCACAGCCCGCATGGCGGGAGACCCAGCATTTT. This translates into CSAQPAWRETQHF. The chain has TRBV20-1 and TRBJ1-5; no clear D gene. The germline gives CDR1 DFQATT, CDR2 SNEGSKA (reference sequence). This CDR3 comprises 13 residues. Between the trimmed V and J ends, which lost 6 bases and 11 bases, there was a span of 20 bases.

The chain recombines TRBV2 with TRBJ2-7; D perhaps matches TRBD1 (5 bases). Germline V lookup: CDR1 SNHLY, CDR2 FYNNEI. V was trimmed by 4 bases and J by 3 bases, leaving 16 bases between them. The CDR3 totals 15 residues. CDR3 in DNA: TGTGCCAGCAGTGCCGACAGCCATCTGTACTACGAGCAGTACTTC. Translated: CASSADSHLYYEQYF. The entire variable domain, with the rest obtained from reference TRBV2 and TRBJ2-7, is as follows: EPEVTQTPSHQVTQMGQEVILRCVPISNHLYFYWYRQILGQKVEFLVSFYNNEISEKSEIFDDQFSVERPDGSNFTLKIRSTKLEDSAMYFCASSADSHLYYEQYFGPGTRLTVT.

The sample holds a few counts of this clonotype. This rearrangement joins TRBV27 to TRBJ1-4, with 7 positions matching TRBD1. Looked up from germline, CDR1 is MNHEY and CDR2 is SMNVEV (reference sequence). J was trimmed by 8 bases and V by 3 bases; bases with no gene match: 6. This CDR3 is 14 amino acids long. CDR3 region: CASSFRQGVEKLFF. DNA of the CDR3: TGTGCCAGCAGTTTTCGGCAGGGGGTAGAAAAACTGTTTTTT. Complete variable domain (other parts from reference TRBV27 and TRBJ1-4): EAQVTQNPRYLITVTGKKLTVTCSQNMNHEYMSWYRQDPGLGLRQIYYSMNVEVTDKGDVPEGYKVSRKEKRNFPLILESPSPNQTSLYFCASSFRQGVEKLFFGSGTQLSVL.

In this sample, this clonotype turned up many times. The V gene is TRBV12-3 or TRBV12-4, the J gene TRBJ1-2; tentative D call: TRBD1 (6 bases). The CDR3 runs 13 residues. V gave up 8 bases and J gave up 5 bases, with 15 bases separating them. The CDR3 reads CASAEDSLYGYTF. DNA of the CDR3: TGTGCCAGCGCAGAGGACAGCCTTTATGGCTACACCTTC.